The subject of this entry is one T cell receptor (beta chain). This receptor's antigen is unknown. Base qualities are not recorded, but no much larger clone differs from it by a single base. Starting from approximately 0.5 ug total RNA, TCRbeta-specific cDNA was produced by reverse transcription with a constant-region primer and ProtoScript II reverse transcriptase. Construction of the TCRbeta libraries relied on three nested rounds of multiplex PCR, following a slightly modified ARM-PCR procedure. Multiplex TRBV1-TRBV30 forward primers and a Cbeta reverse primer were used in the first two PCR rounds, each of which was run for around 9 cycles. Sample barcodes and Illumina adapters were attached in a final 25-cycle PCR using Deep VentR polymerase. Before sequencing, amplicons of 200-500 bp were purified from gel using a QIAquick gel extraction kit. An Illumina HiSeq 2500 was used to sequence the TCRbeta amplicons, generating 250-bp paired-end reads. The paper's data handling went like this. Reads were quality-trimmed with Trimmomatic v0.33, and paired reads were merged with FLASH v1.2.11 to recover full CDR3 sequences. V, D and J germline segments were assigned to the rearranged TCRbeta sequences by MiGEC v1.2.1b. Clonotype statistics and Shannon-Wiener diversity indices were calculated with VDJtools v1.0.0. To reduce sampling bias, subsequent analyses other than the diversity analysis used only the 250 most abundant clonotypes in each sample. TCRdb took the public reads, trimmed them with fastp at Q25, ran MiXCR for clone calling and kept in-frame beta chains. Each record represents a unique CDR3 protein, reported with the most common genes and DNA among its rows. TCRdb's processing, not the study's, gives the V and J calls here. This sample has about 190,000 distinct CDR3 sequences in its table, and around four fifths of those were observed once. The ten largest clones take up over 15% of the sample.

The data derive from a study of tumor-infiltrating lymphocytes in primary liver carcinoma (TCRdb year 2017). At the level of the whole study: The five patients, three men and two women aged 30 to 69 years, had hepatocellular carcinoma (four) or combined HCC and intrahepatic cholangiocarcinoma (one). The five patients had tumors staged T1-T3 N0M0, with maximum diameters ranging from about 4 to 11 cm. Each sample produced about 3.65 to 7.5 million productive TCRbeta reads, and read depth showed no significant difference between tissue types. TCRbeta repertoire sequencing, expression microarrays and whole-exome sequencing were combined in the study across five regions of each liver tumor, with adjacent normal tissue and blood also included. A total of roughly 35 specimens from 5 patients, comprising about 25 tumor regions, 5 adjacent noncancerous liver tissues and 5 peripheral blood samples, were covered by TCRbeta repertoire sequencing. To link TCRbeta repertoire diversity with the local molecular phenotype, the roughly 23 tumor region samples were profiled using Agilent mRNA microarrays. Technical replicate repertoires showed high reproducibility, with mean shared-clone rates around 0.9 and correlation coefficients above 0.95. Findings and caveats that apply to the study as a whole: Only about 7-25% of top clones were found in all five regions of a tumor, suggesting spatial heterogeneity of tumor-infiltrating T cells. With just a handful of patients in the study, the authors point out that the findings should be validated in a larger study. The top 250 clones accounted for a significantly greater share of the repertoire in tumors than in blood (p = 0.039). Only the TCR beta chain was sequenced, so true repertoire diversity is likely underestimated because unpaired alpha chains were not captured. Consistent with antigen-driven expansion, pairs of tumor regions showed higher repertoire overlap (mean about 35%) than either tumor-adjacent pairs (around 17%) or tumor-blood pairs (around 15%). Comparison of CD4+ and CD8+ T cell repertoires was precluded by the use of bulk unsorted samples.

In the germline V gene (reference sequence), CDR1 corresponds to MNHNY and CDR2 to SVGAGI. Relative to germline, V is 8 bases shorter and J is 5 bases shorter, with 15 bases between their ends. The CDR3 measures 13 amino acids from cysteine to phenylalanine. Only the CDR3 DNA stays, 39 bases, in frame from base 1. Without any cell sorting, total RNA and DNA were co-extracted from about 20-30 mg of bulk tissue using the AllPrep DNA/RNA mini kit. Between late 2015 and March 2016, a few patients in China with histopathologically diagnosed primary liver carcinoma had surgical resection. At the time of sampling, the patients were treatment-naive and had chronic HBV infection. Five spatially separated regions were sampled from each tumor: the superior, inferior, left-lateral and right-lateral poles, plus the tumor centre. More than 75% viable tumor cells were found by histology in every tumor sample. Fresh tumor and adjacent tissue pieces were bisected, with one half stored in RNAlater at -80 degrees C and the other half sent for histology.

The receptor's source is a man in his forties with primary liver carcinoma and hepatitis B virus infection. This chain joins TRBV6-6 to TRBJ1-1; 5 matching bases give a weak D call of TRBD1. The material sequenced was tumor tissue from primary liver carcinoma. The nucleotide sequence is TGTGCCAGCTGCACAAAGGGGACTACTGAAGCTTTCTTT. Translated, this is CASCTKGTTEAFF.